This entry concerns a single TCR beta chain. Its target is unknown. This sample was included in a study of T cell repertoires in cytomegalovirus infection. Background on the study: It was recently identified HLA-C-restricted and well-studied HLA-B-restricted CMV epitopes that the study used. Public TCR beta signatures marked donors with CMV infection and the matching HLA. Findings and limits, study-wide: Cumulative frequency (of public TCR beta family members) identified carriers of CMV plus the relevant HLA. It was HLA-C-restricted CMV-specific TCR beta clonotypes that dominated the response ex vivo.

Using its own MiXCR run on the reads, TCRdb lists one record per CDR3 protein. The repertoire consists of 100,000 to 150,000 distinct CDR3 sequences, with 32% occurring once and the leading ten covering 58%. This CDR3 has 15 amino acids. The V gene lost 2 bases and the J gene lost 8 bases, with 14 bases spanning the gap. CDR1 SGHKS and CDR2 YYEKEE come from the germline V gene (reference sequence). The sequence derives from a human donor in good health (CMV status not recorded). Some clones in this sample may be carry-over from other donors' samples. The specimen was CD8+ T cells from cultured PBMCs, collected from culture after CMV antigen stimulation. The J gene is TRBJ1-6, the V gene TRBV5-5, with D possibly matching TRBD1 (5 bases). CDR3 sequence: CASSFSDSSDSPLHF. CDR3 DNA sequence: TGTGCCAGCAGCTTCTCTGACAGTTCGGATTCACCCCTCCACTTT.